Listed below are T cell receptor beta chains from one sample, sequenced in a study of blood T cell repertoires in COVID-19. Sequencing used immunoSEQ multiplex PCR; TCRdb keeps in-frame clones, though not all of them. The table has about 270,000 clones, roughly nine tenths seen once. Sample: peripheral blood. Source of these receptors: a woman aged 25 to 39 with COVID-19, enrolled during active disease. Both conserved end residues are part of each CDR3. A D gene is named only where the DNA matches it firmly. Only part of the rows carry a size: once, few, many, or a class if the clone is expanded.

NA	TRBV5-5	TRBJ2-7	few	TGTGCCAGCAGCTTGGAAGGCGGGAACTCCTACGAGCAGTACTTC	CASSLEGGNSYEQYF
TRBD2	TRBV6-5	TRBJ2-7	NA	TGTGCCAGCAGGGGACTAGCGGGTTCCTACGAGCAGTACTTC	CASRGLAGSYEQYF
TRBD1	TRBV24-1	TRBJ2-1	once	TGTGCCACTAGTGATTGGGGCGACAGGGTTAATGAGCAGTTCTTC	CATSDWGDRVNEQFF
NA	TRBV5-8	TRBJ2-7	once	TGTGCCAGCAGCCGCGCATTGTATGGGGGGTACGAGCAGTACTTC	CASSRALYGGYEQYF
TRBD1	TRBV7-9	TRBJ1-1	NA	TGTGCCAGCAGCCAAAGGACAGGGTCGGGCACTGAAGCTTTCTTT	CASSQRTGSGTEAFF
NA	TRBV5-4	TRBJ2-7	NA	TGTGCCAGCAGCTCGGGGGAAAGGAACTCCTACGAGCAGTACTTC	CASSSGERNSYEQYF
TRBD1	TRBV19	TRBJ1-2	NA	TGTGCCAGTAGTATACCAATAACAGGGGGAAAGGATGGCTACACCTTC	CASSIPITGGKDGYTF
TRBD2	TRBV10-1	TRBJ2-3	NA	TGCGCCACGGGACTATCGGGCACAGATACGCAGTATTTT	CATGLSGTDTQYF
NA	TRBV19	TRBJ1-2	NA	TGTGCCAGTAGCGAAGACAGCCACCATGGCTACACCTTC	CASSEDSHHGYTF
TRBD1	TRBV18	TRBJ1-1	NA	TGTGCCAGCTCATTCCGGGACAGGGGCGAAGCTTTCTTT	CASSFRDRGEAFF
NA	TRBV18	TRBJ2-5	NA	TGTGCCAGCTCACCACCGGGCACCAGGAAGGAGACCCAGTACTTC	CASSPPGTRKETQYF
NA	TRBV3-1/TRBV3-2	TRBJ2-1	NA	TGTGCCAGCAGCCAAGATGTTTCGGGCTACAATGAGCAGTTCTTC	CASSQDVSGYNEQFF
NA	TRBV7-2	TRBJ2-1	NA	TGTGCCAGCAGCTCGTGGCGGGGGCGGGGGCCCTTGCGCGAGCAGTTCTTC	CASSSWRGRGPLREQFF
NA	TRBV19	TRBJ2-5	NA	TGTGCCAGTAGTGTACTCCGGGGCCAGGGGACGCGAGAGACCCAGTACTTC	CASSVLRGQGTRETQYF
NA	TRBV2	TRBJ2-6	few	TGTGCCAGCAGTGAAGATGGAGGATCTGGGGCCAACGTCCTGACTTTC	CASSEDGGSGANVLTF
NA	TRBV19	TRBJ2-5	NA	TGTGCCAGTAGTAGAGGGGGGGGGATTAATATTAGATCGCAAGAGACCCAGTACTTC	CASSRGGGINIRSQETQYF
TRBD1	TRBV15	TRBJ2-1	NA	TGTGCCACCAGCAGAGTTTTGACAGGGAACAATGAGCAGTTCTTC	CATSRVLTGNNEQFF
TRBD1	TRBV10-2	TRBJ2-7	NA	TGCGCCAGCAGCGGGACAGCCAACTACGAGCAGTACTTC	CASSGTANYEQYF
NA	TRBV10-2	TRBJ1-1	NA	TGCGCCAGCCTCAACACGAACACTGAAGCTTTCTTT	CASLNTNTEAFF
TRBD1	TRBV15	TRBJ1-1	NA	TGTGCCACCAGCAGGGAGGGGGCGGCGAACACTGAAGCTTTCTTT	CATSREGAANTEAFF
NA	TRBV7-9	TRBJ2-3	NA	TGTGCCAGCAGATTAGGGTCAGGGGCACGCACAGATACGCAGTATTTT	CASRLGSGARTDTQYF
TRBD2	TRBV12-5	TRBJ2-1	NA	TGTGCTAGTGGTTTGGCTCGACTAGCGGGTTTTTACAATGAGCAGTTCTTC	CASGLARLAGFYNEQFF
NA	TRBV5-1	TRBJ2-6	NA	TGCGCCAGCAGCTTGGAGCAGCGCTCTGGGGCCAACGTCCTGACTTTC	CASSLEQRSGANVLTF
TRBD1	TRBV6-2/TRBV6-3	TRBJ2-7	NA	TGTGCCAGCAGTTATAGCGGGACAGGGGATTACGAGCAGTACTTC	CASSYSGTGDYEQYF
TRBD1	TRBV23-1	TRBJ2-1	NA	TGCGCCAGCAGTCCATATCACACCCGGGACAGATACAATGAGCAGTTCTTC	CASSPYHTRDRYNEQFF
TRBD1	TRBV6-5	TRBJ1-1	NA	TGTGCCAGCAGTTGGACAGGGCGCGGCACTGAAGCTTTCTTT	CASSWTGRGTEAFF
NA	TRBV19	TRBJ1-1	NA	TGTGCCAGTAGTGTAATCCCGGGGAACACTGAAGCTTTCTTT	CASSVIPGNTEAFF
TRBD2	TRBV3-1/TRBV3-2	TRBJ2-3	NA	TGTGCCAGCAGCCAGGCCCATTGGGGGGGGACTGATGATACGCAGTATTTT	CASSQAHWGGTDDTQYF
NA	TRBV19	TRBJ2-7	NA	TGTGCCAGTAGTTTAACGGGAGCCCCTTACGAGCAGTACTTC	CASSLTGAPYEQYF
TRBD1	TRBV5-1	TRBJ2-7	NA	TGCGCCAGCGGTACAGGGGACCGGGCCTACGAGCAGTACTTC	CASGTGDRAYEQYF
NA	TRBV5-6	TRBJ2-3	NA	TGTGCCAGCAGCCTGGCGGGCGGGGCAGATACGCAGTATTTT	CASSLAGGADTQYF
TRBD2	TRBV7-2	TRBJ2-2	NA	TGTGCCAGCAGCTCGGCCGCAATAGCGGGGCCCTACACCGGGGAGCTGTTTTTT	CASSSAAIAGPYTGELFF
NA	TRBV19	TRBJ1-6	once	TGTGCCAGGCCGCTTAGCTCCTATAATTCACCCCTCCACTTT	CARPLSSYNSPLHF
NA	TRBV9	TRBJ2-5	NA	TGTGCCAGCAGCGTAGGCGGGACTCAAGAGACCCAGTACTTC	CASSVGGTQETQYF
TRBD2	TRBV10-1	TRBJ2-1	NA	TGCGCCAGCAGTGAGTTGTTGCAGGGGCTAGCGGGTTCGTACAATGAGCAGTTCTTC	CASSELLQGLAGSYNEQFF
NA	TRBV30	TRBJ1-2	few	TGTGCCTGGAGTGTCCAGGGTGCCGACTATGGCTACACCTTC	CAWSVQGADYGYTF
TRBD1	TRBV11-2	TRBJ2-7	NA	TGTGCCAGCAGCTTAGATTATCGGGACAGTTCCTACGAGCAGTACTTC	CASSLDYRDSSYEQYF
TRBD2	TRBV5-4	TRBJ2-7	NA	TGTGCCAGCAGCCGCGGTGTTAGCGGGGGGGTGGTCGACGAGCAGTACTTC	CASSRGVSGGVVDEQYF
NA	TRBV21-1	TRBJ2-3	few	TGTGCCAGCAGCAAAAGGCCCGACAGGGTCCAAGGCACAGATACGCAGTATTTT	CASSKRPDRVQGTDTQYF
NA	TRBV2	TRBJ2-3	NA	TGTGCCAGCAGCCTGTCTACAGATACGCAGTATTTT	CASSLSTDTQYF
TRBD1	TRBV2	TRBJ1-5	NA	TGTGCCAGCAGGCGACCCGGGGGGACAGGCGCTCAGCCCCAGCATTTT	CASRRPGGTGAQPQHF
NA	TRBV25-1	TRBJ1-3	NA	TGTGCCAGCAGTGATATAACGGGGGGATCTGGAAACACCATATATTTT	CASSDITGGSGNTIYF
NA	TRBV19	TRBJ2-7	NA	TGTGCCAGTAGCCCTCGGGCAGGGGGGTACGAGCAGTACTTC	CASSPRAGGYEQYF
TRBD1	TRBV5-4	TRBJ1-3	NA	TGTGCCAGCAGCTTGCAGGGGGCCATTGGAAACACCATATATTTT	CASSLQGAIGNTIYF
TRBD1	TRBV18	TRBJ2-7	NA	TGTGCCAGCTCACCGGAGGGACAGGTCTCCTACGAGCAGTACTTC	CASSPEGQVSYEQYF
NA	TRBV5-1	TRBJ2-1	NA	TGCGCCAGCAGCGTACAGGGTGAAGAGCAGTTCTTC	CASSVQGEEQFF
NA	TRBV30	TRBJ1-4	once	TGTGCCTGGGACACAGGGCTGAAGGAAAAACTGTTTTTT	CAWDTGLKEKLFF
TRBD1	TRBV6-5	TRBJ1-2	NA	TGTGCCAGCAGTTACTCGGGACAGGGCAAGTATGGCTACACCTTC	CASSYSGQGKYGYTF
NA	TRBV12-3/TRBV12-4	TRBJ2-1	NA	TGTGCCAGCAGTTACGAGGGGGGGAGGCAGTTCTTC	CASSYEGGRQFF
TRBD1	TRBV19	TRBJ2-7	NA	TGTGCCAGTAGCCGGGACAGGAGTTACGAGCAGTACTTC	CASSRDRSYEQYF
TRBD2	TRBV4-2	TRBJ2-3	NA	TGTGCCAGCAGCCAAAGGTTTAGCGGGGGGTCCTATACGCAGTATTTT	CASSQRFSGGSYTQYF
TRBD2	TRBV4-1	TRBJ2-3	NA	TGCGCCAGCAGCCGTCGACTAGCGGGGGAAGATACGCAGTATTTT	CASSRRLAGEDTQYF
NA	TRBV29-1	TRBJ2-7	NA	TGCAGCGTTGTCGGGGTACCGTCCTACGAGCAGTACTTC	CSVVGVPSYEQYF
NA	TRBV10-3	TRBJ2-7	NA	TGTGCCATCAGTGATCCGGGGAGCTCCTACGAGCAGTACTTC	CAISDPGSSYEQYF
NA	TRBV19	TRBJ2-7	once	TGTGCCAGTAGTATAACAGGGCACGGCGAGCAGTACTTC	CASSITGHGEQYF
NA	TRBV5-4	TRBJ2-7	NA	TGTGCCACCAACCAGGGAGGCTTCTACGAGCAGTACTTC	CATNQGGFYEQYF
NA	TRBV21-1	TRBJ1-1	NA	TGTGCCAGCAGCAAAGGCCACCAGGGGGACACTGAAGCTTTCTTT	CASSKGHQGDTEAFF
TRBD2	TRBV6-5	TRBJ2-1	NA	TGTGCCATCGGGACTAGCGGGGGGGTTGACAATGAGCAGTTCTTC	CAIGTSGGVDNEQFF
TRBD2	TRBV7-9	TRBJ2-3	few	TGTGCCAGCAGCTTGGGACTAGAGGGGGATACGCAGTATTTT	CASSLGLEGDTQYF
TRBD2	TRBV5-4	TRBJ2-3	few	TGTGCCAGCAGCTTCCCGACTAGCGGGGTCACAGATACGCAGTATTTT	CASSFPTSGVTDTQYF